This TCR beta chain appears in the sequencing data of a study of blood T cell repertoires in COVID-19. Germline assignment: CDR1 SNHLY and CDR2 FYNNEI. The CDR3 has 14 amino acids. Trimming pared 6 bases from V and 8 bases from J, leaving 19 bases between. Clones were sequenced by immunoSEQ multiplex PCR, and TCRdb holds only the in-frame ones, with some missing. This table has a few hundred thousand clones, roughly 90% appearing once. The genes are TRBV2 and TRBJ1-1; D might be TRBD1 (5 bases). Sequenced input: peripheral blood. This clonotype originated in a woman aged 55-69 years with acute or convalescent COVID-19. The CDR3 sequence is CASSGWGTRPEAFF. Here the CDR3 DNA reads TGTGCCAGCAGCGGGTGGGGCACCAGACCCGAAGCTTTCTTT.